This TCR beta chain was captured by sequencing in a study of T cell responses to AZD1222 COVID-19 vaccine. Method: immunoSEQ multiplex PCR; TCRdb's copy keeps in-frame clones and lacks some. The data show 130,000 or so clones, about nine tenths seen once. This CDR3 comprises 16 residues. The germline CDR1 and CDR2 sequences are MNHEY and SVGAGI. Trimming removed 0 bases from V and 7 bases from J; junction bases left unmatched: 8. The study pooled second doses at about 4 or about 12 weeks. This clone was seen a handful of times. What it binds is not known. General observations from the study: Nearly half of spike-specific TCRs reportedly target variant regions that are unmutated in the B.1.351 and B.1.1.7 variants. Mostly white British, mostly female donors; authors suggested clonal diversity may be underestimated. Across spike, vaccine-associated CD4 TCRs were found, dominant at 160-218 and 743-854.

The V gene is TRBV6-5, the J gene TRBJ2-1, with 8 bases identical to TRBD2. The TCR originated in an adult who received the AZD1222 COVID-19 vaccine. Sequenced here: peripheral blood, sampled 28 days after the second AZD1222 dose. In nucleotides, the CDR3 is TGTGCCAGCAGTTACTCAGCGGGCAGCGGGAGAAATGAGCAGTTCTTC. This codes for CASSYSAGSGRNEQFF.